This section outlines one T cell receptor (beta chain) sequence together with its context. Its antigen remains unidentified. TCR beta libraries were made by quantitative 5'-RACE with molecular barcodes. Using its own MiXCR run on the 5' RACE reads, TCRdb lists one record per CDR3 protein. The data contain just under 550,000 distinct CDR3 sequences, about 13% of them singletons. This record belongs to a study of CD8 T cells in ankylosing spondylitis. Overall study results and limits: Among TCR beta sequences, a motif of eight highly homologous variants appeared characteristic of ankylosing spondylitis blood. Reactive arthritis synovial fluid and blood were previously reported to contain some motif variants. Disease-linked clones were found to be CD8+ and relatively rare in peripheral blood. The study looked at matched synovial fluid samples from ankylosing spondylitis patients. Disease-linked clones were reported to be significantly enriched there.

This CDR3 is 17 amino acids long. Germline lookup yields CDR1 MNHEY and CDR2 SVGAGI. V dropped 4 bases and J dropped 0 bases, with 13 bases sitting between them. The rearrangement uses TRBV6-5 and TRBJ2-6; D perhaps matches TRBD1 (6 bases). This TCR came from a male donor with ankylosing spondylitis. Sequencing used blood, either unsorted or a sorted T cell fraction (not recorded which). DNA of the CDR3: TGTGCCAGCAGTTCAGCAGGGACATACTCTGGGGCCAACGTCCTGACTTTC. Translation: CASSSAGTYSGANVLTF.